A single sample is the source of the 11 T cell receptor beta chains below, sequenced in a study of cytomegalovirus exposure and HLA in healthy donors. Clones were read by immunoSEQ multiplex PCR, and TCRdb kept only the in-frame ones, dropping some. The profile shows under 250,000 clones, roughly 87% of them singletons. Sequences were obtained from PBMCs. These TCRs come from a man younger than 35 in good health and CMV-seropositive.

The chain couples TRBV2 to TRBJ1-3; maybe TRBD1 (5 bases). Trimming stripped 6 bases from V and 4 bases from J, with 16 bases between. The CDR3 covers 15 residues. From germline, CDR1 is SNHLY and CDR2 FYNNEI. The CDR3 here is CASSLLGGAGNTIYF. CDR3 nucleotide sequence: TGTGCCAGCAGCCTTCTCGGGGGAGCCGGAAACACCATATATTTT.

The gene calls are TRBV28 and TRBJ2-7; tentatively, D is TRBD2 (5 bases). Deletions cut 5 bases from V and 5 bases from J, with 19 bases between. This CDR3 contains 15 residues. The V gene's germline CDR1 is MDHEN and CDR2 SYDVKM. The CDR3 DNA reads TGTGCCAGCAGTCTACGGGGTGGCCCTCCCCACGAGCAGTACTTC. This encodes CASSLRGGPPHEQYF.

The chain combines TRBV6-1 with TRBJ1-5; no reliable D call. The germline gives CDR1 MNHNS, CDR2 SASEGT. Trimming pared 1 base from V and 9 bases from J, leaving 7 bases between. CDR3 length: 12 amino acids. CDR3 sequence: CASSEVPGPQHF. The CDR3 coding sequence is TGTGCCAGCAGTGAAGTCCCGGGGCCCCAGCATTTT.

The chain combines TRBV28 with TRBJ1-5; D gene ambiguous. This CDR3 spans 12 amino acids. The germline gives CDR1 MDHEN, CDR2 SYDVKM. V shed 8 bases and J shed 0 bases, with 5 bases lying between them. The CDR3 DNA sequence: TGTGCCAGCGCCGGTAGCAATCAGCCCCAGCATTTT. Amino acids: CASAGSNQPQHF.

The J gene is TRBJ2-7, the V gene TRBV7-2, with TRBD2 matching 9 bases. The trim removed 3 bases at V and 5 bases at J, leaving 5 bases unmatched. The germline V gene has CDR1 SGHTA and CDR2 FQGNSA. The CDR3 contains 14 residues. The DNA of the CDR3 is TGTGCCAGCAGCTTTAGCGGGAGAGTCGACGAGCAGTACTTC. Protein sequence: CASSFSGRVDEQYF. Supplemented by reference TRBV7-2 and TRBJ2-7, the full variable domain reads GAGVSQSPSNKVTEKGKDVELRCDPISGHTALYWYRQSLGQGLEFLIYFQGNSAPDKSGLPSDRFSAERTGGSVSTLTIQRTQQEDSAVYLCASSFSGRVDEQYFGPGTRLTVT.

This clone was seen a single time. This rearrangement joins TRBV29-1 to TRBJ2-5, with a possible D match to TRBD1 (5 bases). Germline assignment: CDR1 SQVTM and CDR2 ANQGSEA. This CDR3 is built from 15 residues. Trimming cost V 1 base and J 1 base, with 13 bases left between them. The chain's CDR3 is CSVEGQKVPQETQYF. The CDR3 DNA reads TGCAGCGTTGAAGGACAGAAAGTACCCCAAGAGACCCAGTACTTC.

This rearrangement joins TRBV27 to TRBJ2-2, with 9 bases lining up with TRBD2. Germline V gene sequence: CDR1 MNHEY, CDR2 SMNVEV (reference sequence). V dropped 3 bases and J dropped 4; count of bases not matched to a gene: 0. The CDR3 totals 14 residues. The CDR3 DNA sequence: TGTGCCAGCAGTTTTAGCGGGGGCACCGGGGAGCTGTTTTTT. Amino acid sequence: CASSFSGGTGELFF.

The rearrangement links TRBV29-1 to TRBJ1-1; no clear D. The V and J ends lost 4 bases and 0 bases respectively, with 9 bases between them. CDR1 SQVTM and CDR2 ANQGSEA come from the germline V gene. The CDR3 length is 13 residues. This CDR3 reads CSVAREVNTEAFF. In DNA, the CDR3 is TGCAGCGTTGCAAGGGAAGTGAACACTGAAGCTTTCTTT.

J is TRBJ2-3 and V is TRBV5-1; D possibly uses TRBD1 or TRBD2 (5 bases each). The ends were cut back, 4 bases at V and 0 bases at J, with 12 bases in the middle. The CDR3 spans 15 residues. Germline V gene data show CDR1 as SGHRS and CDR2 as YFSETQ. The CDR3 sequence is CASSPSRDSTDTQYF. CDR3 nucleotides: TGCGCCAGCAGCCCAAGCCGGGACAGCACAGATACGCAGTATTTT.

The DNA for the CDR3 is TGTGCCACCAGCAGAGTTCTCGCAGGGCAGTATTTT. This codes for CATSRVLAGQYF. The V and J genes are TRBV15 and TRBJ2-3; D remains ambiguous. V lost 1 base and J lost 11, with 10 bases in between. Germline lookup yields CDR1 LNHNV and CDR2 YYDKDF (reference sequence). There are 12 residues in the CDR3.

The chain has TRBV2 and TRBJ2-3; the D gene is possibly TRBD1 (6 bases). CDR1 and CDR2 (germline): SNHLY, FYNNEI. The CDR3 contains 17 residues. V lost 0 bases, J lost 1 base, and 14 bases lay in between. The CDR3 region has the DNA TGTGCCAGCAGTGAAGCGCTTAGGGGGAGCGGCACAGATACGCAGTATTTT. As protein: CASSEALRGSGTDTQYF.